This TCR beta chain was retrieved from a study of CD8+CD57+ T cells in acquired aplastic anemia. TCR beta VDJ combinations and CDR3 sequences were profiled from genomic DNA. Using its own MiXCR run on the reads, TCRdb lists one record per CDR3 protein. The repertoire holds around 160,000 distinct CDR3 sequences, with around half as singletons. This clonotype was counted at least ten times. Sequenced patients had shown CD8+CD57+ cell expansion by flow cytometry. The cohort consisted entirely of patients having severe acquired aplastic anemia. Looked up from germline, CDR1 is LNHDA and CDR2 is SQIVND (reference sequence). Losses at the gene ends were 7 bases for V and 2 bases for J; bases not matched to a gene: 5. The CDR3 runs 14 residues.

The clonotype comes from a human donor with aplastic anemia. The chain has TRBV19 and TRBJ2-1, with TRBD1 identical over 7 bases. Sequencing used sorted CD4+, CD8+, or CD8+CD57+ T cells (not recorded which) from PBMCs. CDR3 sequence: CASTETGTYNEQFF. CDR3 bases: TGTGCCAGTACCGAGACAGGGACCTACAATGAGCAGTTCTTC.